The rows below give T cell receptor beta chains drawn from one sample of a study of T cell responses to AZD1222 COVID-19 vaccine. The data were produced by immunoSEQ multiplex PCR, yet TCRdb's version contains in-frame clones alone and is incomplete. The top ten clones hold more than 1% of a sample with 100,000 to 150,000 clones, approximately 90% of them seen once. The sequenced sample was peripheral blood, obtained 28 days after the second AZD1222 dose. These receptors were obtained from an adult who received the AZD1222 COVID-19 vaccine. Both conserved end residues are trimmed from each CDR3. Each record gives: V gene, J gene, CDR3 protein.

v_gene: TRBV3-1/TRBV3-2
j_gene: TRBJ2-7
CDR3aa: ASSHPGTSEQY

v_gene: TRBV29-1
j_gene: TRBJ2-7
CDR3aa: SVEISGLSEQY

v_gene: TRBV4-2
j_gene: TRBJ2-3
CDR3aa: ASSRGEDSSTDTQY

v_gene: TRBV5-1
j_gene: TRBJ2-1
CDR3aa: ASSSYRAGRDEQF

v_gene: TRBV13
j_gene: TRBJ2-5
CDR3aa: ASSLSSGRETQY

v_gene: TRBV5-4
j_gene: TRBJ1-6
CDR3aa: ASSPDRAPLH

v_gene: TRBV27
j_gene: TRBJ2-7
CDR3aa: ASSSNRGPPYEQY

v_gene: TRBV5-1
j_gene: TRBJ2-3
CDR3aa: ASSPSGGLVSDTQY

v_gene: TRBV9
j_gene: TRBJ2-5
CDR3aa: ASSVGSGGYQETQY

v_gene: TRBV2
j_gene: TRBJ1-2
CDR3aa: ASRRGSTYNYGYT

v_gene: TRBV12-3/TRBV12-4
j_gene: TRBJ2-7
CDR3aa: ASSPDNYEQY

v_gene: TRBV18
j_gene: TRBJ2-7
CDR3aa: ASSPGWGEQY

v_gene: TRBV5-1
j_gene: TRBJ1-3
CDR3aa: ASRSGNGNTIY

v_gene: TRBV10-3
j_gene: TRBJ1-5
CDR3aa: ATGSYVDLNQPQH

v_gene: TRBV5-1
j_gene: TRBJ2-5
CDR3aa: ASSQGAETQY

v_gene: TRBV7-3
j_gene: TRBJ2-1
CDR3aa: ASSSVAGVSYNEQF

v_gene: TRBV3-1/TRBV3-2
j_gene: TRBJ2-1
CDR3aa: ASSQDQVRDLRGEQF

v_gene: TRBV30
j_gene: TRBJ2-5
CDR3aa: AWSEGVGQGQY

v_gene: TRBV11-2
j_gene: TRBJ2-1
CDR3aa: ASSLAGTYNEQF

v_gene: TRBV5-1
j_gene: TRBJ1-1
CDR3aa: ASSLAGQGHTEAF

v_gene: TRBV5-4
j_gene: TRBJ2-7
CDR3aa: ASSLGQGYTYEQY

v_gene: TRBV2
j_gene: TRBJ1-5
CDR3aa: ASSGAQGKVQPQH

v_gene: TRBV27
j_gene: TRBJ1-2
CDR3aa: ASSGGYGYT

v_gene: TRBV10-3
j_gene: TRBJ2-1
CDR3aa: AISEFQGEQF

v_gene: TRBV18
j_gene: TRBJ1-1
CDR3aa: ASYPGQVGANTEAF

v_gene: TRBV28
j_gene: TRBJ1-5
CDR3aa: ASSLPTGSNQPQH

v_gene: TRBV7-3
j_gene: TRBJ2-3
CDR3aa: ASSPGGGRTDTQY